This T cell receptor (beta chain) emerged from a study of cytomegalovirus exposure and HLA in healthy donors. Study information: Genetic ancestry analysis placed approximately 80% of the roughly 400 donors that were genotyped in the Caucasian-associated cluster.

General study results and limits: A missense variant in DCLRE1C was later tied to TCR beta V- and J-gene trimming. Productive rates of about 90% or about 30% were seen for most TCR beta V segments in an earlier analysis.

The CDR3 spans 14 residues. Note on this clone: As yet, its antigen is unknown.

The PCR ran on 60 Vbeta and 13 Jbeta primers. TCRdb's copy holds only in-frame clones and misses some; the assay was immunoSEQ multiplex PCR. The profile covers more than 110,000 clones, with approximately 80% appearing a single time and 1% to 1.5% taken by the ten largest. This receptor was taken from a male donor in good health and CMV-seropositive. Input material: PBMCs. The rearrangement uses TRBV21-1 and TRBJ2-5; no DNA check was done on the table's D call, TRBD2. TRBV21-1 is a listed pseudogene. The CDR3 here is CASSTRLASETQYF. Here the CDR3 DNA reads TGTGCCAGCAGCACGCGACTAGCGTCGGAGACCCAGTACTTC.